This T cell receptor beta chain was profiled in a study of PD-1 blockade in classical Hodgkin lymphoma. Regarding the study as a whole: Lower baseline TCR diversity was reported for newly diagnosed patients than for healthy donors.

Profiling relied on immunoSEQ multiplex PCR, and the TCRdb table lists in-frame clones only, not all of them. The sample records some 48,000 clones, about 80% being singletons. Worth noting for this clone: Its antigen is unknown.

Time point denoted: cycle 4 day 1 (C4D1), after 6 weeks of nivolumab. All trial patients relapsed after autologous stem cell transplantation. Best response was recorded as complete response, partial response or progressive disease. Trimming took 0 bases from V and 2 from J; bases not matched to a gene: 4. The CDR3 totals 16 residues. Per the germline V gene, CDR1 is SGHNT and CDR2 is YYREEE (reference sequence). This sequence originates from a human donor with classical Hodgkin lymphoma. The chain employs TRBV5-4 and TRBJ2-5; 10 bases align to TRBD2. This specimen consisted of peripheral blood mononuclear cells (PBMCs), obtained before the fourth cycle of nivolumab. The DNA for the CDR3 is TGTGCCAGCAGCTTGGGGCTAGCGGGGGCACAAGAGACCCAGTACTTC. Protein sequence: CASSLGLAGAQETQYF. The whole variable domain, filled in from reference TRBV5-4 and TRBJ2-5, reads ETGVTQSPTHLIKTRGQQVTLRCSSQSGHNTVSWYQQALGQGPQFIFQYYREEENGRGNFPPRFSGLQFPNYSSELNVNALELDDSALYLCASSLGLAGAQETQYFGPGTRLLVL.